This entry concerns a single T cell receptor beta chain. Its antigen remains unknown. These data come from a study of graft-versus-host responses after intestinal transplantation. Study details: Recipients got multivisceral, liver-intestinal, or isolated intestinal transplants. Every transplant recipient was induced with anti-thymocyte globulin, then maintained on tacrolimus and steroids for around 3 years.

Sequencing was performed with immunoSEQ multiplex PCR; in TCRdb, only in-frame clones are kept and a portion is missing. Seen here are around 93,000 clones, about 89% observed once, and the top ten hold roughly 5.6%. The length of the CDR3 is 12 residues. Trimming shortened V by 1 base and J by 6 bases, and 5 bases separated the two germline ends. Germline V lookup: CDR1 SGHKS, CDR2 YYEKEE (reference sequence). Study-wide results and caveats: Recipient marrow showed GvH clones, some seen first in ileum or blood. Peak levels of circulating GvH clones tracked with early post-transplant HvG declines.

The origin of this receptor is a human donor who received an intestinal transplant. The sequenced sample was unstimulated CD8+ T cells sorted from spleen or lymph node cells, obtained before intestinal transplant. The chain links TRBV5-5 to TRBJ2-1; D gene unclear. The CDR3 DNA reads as TGTGCCAGCAGCTTGTGGGGCAATGAGCAGTTCTTC. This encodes CASSLWGNEQFF.